This paragraph reports one T cell receptor beta chain. What it recognizes is unknown. These data belong to a study of T cell responses to AZD1222 COVID-19 vaccine. General study points: Donors skewed white British and female; clonal diversity was possibly underestimated.

CDR3 size: 17 residues. Germline loops: CDR1 SGHDT, CDR2 YYEEEE. V lost 1 base, J lost 5 bases, and 11 bases stayed unmatched. Here immunoSEQ multiplex PCR was the method, and the copy in TCRdb shows in-frame clones only, minus some. The sample shows 98,000 or so clones, approximately 91% of them seen only once. The source was peripheral blood, collected on day 0 of AZD1222 vaccination. This TCR was recovered from an adult in good health. V gene TRBV5-6 combines with J gene TRBJ1-1, with 10 bases fitting TRBD1. CDR3 in amino acids: CASSLTWDRGSRTEAFF. As DNA, the CDR3 is TGTGCCAGCAGCTTGACTTGGGACAGGGGATCGAGGACTGAAGCTTTCTTT.